The T cell receptor (beta chain) under discussion was sequenced for a study of blood T cell repertoires in COVID-19. For the study at large: Material from acute and convalescent COVID-19 was sourced from the United States, Italy and Spain. In each case, the material was cDNA or gDNA derived from T cells, B-cell-depleted T cells, or PBMCs.

Measured with immunoSEQ multiplex PCR; TCRdb has only the in-frame clones, and not every one. Among 41,000 or so clones listed, nearly 90% were seen once. The sequence derives from a man in his sixties with acute or convalescent COVID-19. Sequenced material: peripheral blood.

The CDR3 DNA reads TGCGCCAGCAGCCATCCCAGGGGGGTTGAGGCTTTCTTT. Translated, it gives CASSHPRGVEAFF. The chain employs TRBV4-1 and TRBJ1-1; 7 nucleotides agree with TRBD1. The CDR3 has 13 amino acids. The junction had 9 bases not matched to a gene; V was cut back by 3 bases and J by 11 bases. Germline V CDR1 and CDR2: MGHRA, YSYEKL.